What follows are 3 T cell receptor beta chains derived from one specimen sequenced in a study of vaccination effects on CD4 cells after COVID-19. The assay was immunoSEQ multiplex PCR, and TCRdb's table has in-frame clones only and misses some. The sample lists approximately 15,000 clones; 76% were seen once. For these receptors, no antigen is known. Prior to sequencing, the ViraFEST assay stimulated PBMC with viral peptide pools, which expanded the antigen-specific CD4+ T cells. Culture proceeded for about 11 days, and CD4+ T cells were then isolated. Sequencing used CD4+ T cells from PBMCs cultured with HCoV-229E spike peptides, obtained before COVID-19 vaccination. The origin of the receptors is a human donor who received a COVID-19 vaccine.

This clone was seen only a few times. CDR3 sequence: CASSRGPRSSYEQYF. CDR3 in DNA: TGTGCCAGTAGTCGGGGGCCGAGGAGCTCCTACGAGCAGTACTTC. The chain employs TRBV19 and TRBJ2-7; D may match TRBD1 or TRBD2 (6 bases each). This CDR3 has 15 amino acids. V lost 5 bases to trimming and J lost 0 bases, with 14 bases between them. Germline V gene lookup returns CDR1 LNHDA and CDR2 SQIVND (reference sequence). Looking up the rest from reference TRBV19 and TRBJ2-7 gives the full variable domain: DGGITQSPKYLFRKEGQNVTLSCEQNLNHDAMYWYRQDPGQGLRLIYYSQIVNDFQKGDIAEGYSVSREKKESFPLTVTSAQKNPTAFYLCASSRGPRSSYEQYFGPGTRLTVT.

By sample share, this clone is medium-sized. The rearrangement uses TRBV7-2 and TRBJ2-5; 8 bases line up with TRBD1. CDR1 is SGHTA and CDR2 is FQGNSA in the germline V gene. V lost 6 bases and J lost 5; bases outside the gene matches: 11. The CDR3 covers 15 residues. The CDR3 DNA sequence: TGTGCCAGCAGAAAAGGACAGGGAAGACAGGAGACCCAGTACTTC. This encodes CASRKGQGRQETQYF.

Details on this clone: The junction departs from the called germline gene at one end, perhaps through a read error. This chain joins TRBV10-3 and TRBJ2-1, with 14 nucleotides matching TRBD2. Germline CDR1 ENHRY, CDR2 SYGVKD. The CDR3 covers 15 residues. The CDR3 sequence is CATSTTSGRVSEQFF. The CDR3 DNA reads TGTGCCACCAGTACGACTAGCGGGAGGGTCAGTGAGCAGTTCTTC.